This T cell receptor (beta chain) is drawn from a study of Ad26.COV2.S vaccination and SARS-CoV-2 variants. Study-wide background: Of the COV1001 trial arms, the Ad26.COV2.S arm included the donor. Once, or twice with 56 days between doses, Ad26.COV2.S was given intramuscularly.

Treatment in this sample: 19 received Ad26.COV2.S at low or high dose, single or two shots; about five received placebo; per-sample allocation not given. Day 63 after the first vaccine or placebo injection was the time point for sampling. Wuhan-strain spike was delivered by a replication-incompetent Ad26 vector. This clone was observed a handful of times. Its antigen is unknown. Other nucleotide sequences in the sample specify the same CDR3. Repertoires were generated with immunoSEQ multiplex PCR, while TCRdb's copy carries only in-frame clones and drops some. The data hold about 440,000 clones, with 80% to 95% observed a single time. Points from the study as a whole: Higher spike-specific TCR breadth was found in vaccine recipients than in placebo recipients.

This CDR3 spans 14 amino acids. In germline, CDR1 is MNHEY, CDR2 SVGEGT. V lost 1 base and J lost 3, with 6 bases in between. This specimen consisted of peripheral blood, obtained in a trial of Ad26.COV2.S vaccine versus placebo. The clonotype comes from a person aged 18-65 years who received the Ad26.COV2.S COVID-19 vaccine or a placebo. This chain joins TRBV6-2 or TRBV6-3 and TRBJ2-2; a possible D gene is TRBD2 (5 bases). This CDR3 is CASSYLRDTGELFF. The CDR3 nucleotides read TGTGCCAGCAGTTACTTGCGGGACACCGGGGAGCTGTTTTTT.